This TCR beta chain came from a study of T cell clonotyping in hematopoietic cell transplantation. This clone was picked up one time. Its target is unknown. General observations from the study: Higher Inverse Simpson Index values in graft donor and pretransplant recipient predicted broader posttransplant TCR diversity. Pathologically expanded recipient clonotypes increased progressively from day 30 to day 180 as diversity fell. No sorting was done, leaving CD4 and CD8 contributions mixed.

The repertoire was sequenced with immunoSEQ multiplex PCR; TCRdb's copy has only in-frame clones and lacks some. This table has about 27,000 clones, roughly 95% appearing once. Sequencing was done on a sample of peripheral blood mononuclear cells. The origin of this receptor is a man aged 45-60 years in good health. Some clones in this sample may be carry-over from other donors' samples.

CDR3 DNA sequence: TGTGCCAGCACTAAAAATGGTGGCAGGGGGTCCTCTGAAGCTTTCTTT. Translated: CASTKNGGRGSSEAFF. This rearrangement joins TRBV25-1 to TRBJ1-1; TRBD1 matches 7 bases. Germline CDR1 MGHDK, CDR2 SYGVNS. The ends lost 7 bases at V and 6 bases at J; junction bases unmatched: 17. The CDR3 is made up of 16 amino acids.